This T cell receptor beta chain appears in the sequencing data of a study of control samples from healthy donors and cancer patients. V lost 3 bases and J 3 bases, leaving 9 bases between the germline ends. CDR1 SGHRS and CDR2 YFSETQ come from the germline V gene. The CDR3 has 14 amino acids. Using immunoSEQ multiplex PCR, the repertoire was profiled, and TCRdb retains in-frame clones only, with some absent. The table includes around 100,000 clones, 88% detected once. This TCR derives from a man aged 25-45 years in good health. This chain uses TRBV5-1 with TRBJ1-4; D call uncertain. The sample comprised blood. The CDR3 loop is CASSSGVANEKLFF. The CDR3 DNA is TGCGCCAGCAGCTCTGGAGTTGCTAATGAAAAACTGTTTTTT.